This entry is about one TCR beta chain. The antigen remains undetermined. The data are from a study of beta chain features in type 1 diabetes. The study's findings and limits: Reduced insertions and increased deletions marked VDJ junctions in type 1 diabetes patients.

Germline V gene lookup returns CDR1 LGHNA and CDR2 YNFKEQ. The germline V and J ends were trimmed by 0 bases and 2 bases, with 5 bases remaining between them. CDR3 length: 14 residues. Isolated RNA was reverse transcribed in full, so expressed TCRB transcripts were sequenced. Assay used: immunoSEQ multiplex PCR; TCRdb lists only in-frame clones, some missing. This table has roughly 60,000 clones, roughly 60% appearing once. V and J are TRBV4-2 and TRBJ1-5; D unclear. The sequence was collected from a woman younger than 30 in good health. The sequencing input was Tregs from blood. The CDR3 DNA is TGTGCCAGCAGCCAAGAAACACGCAATCAGCCCCAGCATTTT. Protein sequence: CASSQETRNQPQHF.